This is a list of T cell receptor beta chains from one sample in a study of blood T cell repertoires in COVID-19. This table comes from immunoSEQ multiplex PCR, and its TCRdb copy is limited to in-frame clones, with some not included. The repertoire includes hundreds of thousands of clones, 88% of them detected once, and 2% to 2.5% sits in the top ten. The sample was PBMCs or T cells enriched from blood (not recorded which). These receptors were taken from a woman between 55 and 75 years old in a cohort exposed to, infected with or recovered from COVID-19 (not recorded which). The CDR3 runs from the conserved cysteine through the conserved F or W. The D gene is left open where the match is weak. Rows may omit the clone size; those that give it use once, few, many or a size class.

>TRBV5-1|.|TRBJ2-7|18|.
CASSDPSGKRSGAYEQYF
TGCGCCAGCAGCGATCCGAGTGGAAAGCGGTCGGGGGCCTACGAGCAGTACTTC
>TRBV5-1|.|TRBJ2-2|18|TRBD2
CASSFGLAGVSNTGELFF
TGCGCCAGCAGCTTCGGACTAGCGGGAGTGTCGAACACCGGGGAGCTGTTTTTT
>TRBV7-2|.|TRBJ1-3|15|TRBD1
CASSLVGTAGNTIYF
TGTGCCAGCAGCTTAGTGGGGACAGCTGGAAACACCATATATTTT
>TRBV5-1|.|TRBJ1-2|11|.
CASSGGLGYTF
TGCGCCAGCAGCGGAGGACTTGGCTACACCTTC
>TRBV27|.|TRBJ1-2|14|.
CASSLGGQGIGYTF
TGTGCCAGCAGTTTAGGAGGCCAGGGGATTGGCTACACCTTC
>TRBV28|.|TRBJ1-5|16|.
CASSLGGGYSNQPQHF
TGTGCCAGCAGTTTAGGGGGGGGGTATAGCAATCAGCCCCAGCATTTT
>TRBV28|.|TRBJ2-1|19|TRBD2
CASSQRTRTSGNPPNEQFF
TGTGCCAGCAGTCAACGGACAAGGACTAGCGGGAACCCCCCCAATGAGCAGTTCTTC
>TRBV24-1|.|TRBJ2-2|16|.
CATSDRGGASTGELFF
TGTGCCACCAGTGACCGCGGGGGCGCCTCCACCGGGGAGCTGTTTTTT
>TRBV19|.|TRBJ2-1|15|TRBD1
CASSPGQGPYNEQFF
TGTGCCAGTAGTCCTGGACAGGGGCCCTACAATGAGCAGTTCTTC
>TRBV7-9|.|TRBJ2-7|16|TRBD2
CASSSGLAVSSYEQYF
TGTGCCAGCAGTTCAGGACTAGCGGTAAGCTCCTACGAGCAGTACTTC
>TRBV7-9|.|TRBJ1-1|16|TRBD1
CASSFGTGPWGTEAFF
TGTGCCAGCAGCTTCGGGACAGGCCCCTGGGGCACTGAAGCTTTCTTT
>TRBV11-2|few|TRBJ1-1|17|.
CASSPLTIYRRNTEAFF
TGTGCCAGCAGCCCCCTTACTATCTATCGCCGGAACACTGAAGCTTTCTTT
>TRBV11-2|.|TRBJ1-1|18|TRBD1
CASSFLPGDRVADTEAFF
TGTGCCAGCAGCTTCCTTCCGGGGGACAGGGTCGCGGACACTGAAGCTTTCTTT
>TRBV15|.|TRBJ1-4|16|.
CATSSGRVVTNEKLFF
TGTGCCACCAGCAGCGGCAGGGTTGTGACTAATGAAAAACTGTTTTTT
>TRBV14|.|TRBJ1-3|12|.
CASSPTENTIYF
TGTGCCAGCAGCCCAACAGAAAACACCATATATTTT
>TRBV28|few|TRBJ2-7|12|.
CASSSSSYEQYF
TGTGCCAGCAGTTCGAGCTCCTACGAGCAGTACTTC
>TRBV28|.|TRBJ1-1|13|.
CASSSVADTEAFF
TGTGCCAGCAGCTCGGTCGCGGACACTGAAGCTTTCTTT
>TRBV24-1|.|TRBJ2-3|15|TRBD2
CATSAPAGGTDTQYF
TGTGCCACCAGTGCCCCAGCGGGAGGCACAGATACGCAGTATTTT
>TRBV6-5|.|TRBJ2-3|15|TRBD2
CASSKAGGPADTQYF
TGTGCCAGCAGTAAGGCGGGAGGGCCAGCAGATACGCAGTATTTT
>TRBV7-8|.|TRBJ2-7|15|.
CASSLRARGADEQYF
TGTGCCAGCAGCCTTAGGGCCAGGGGCGCCGACGAGCAGTACTTC
>TRBV5-1|.|TRBJ2-7|13|TRBD1
CASSWTGDYEQYF
TGCGCCAGCAGCTGGACAGGAGACTACGAGCAGTACTTC
>TRBV6-8|few|TRBJ2-7|16|TRBD2
CASRKSRAGEVYEQYF
TGTGCCAGCAGAAAAAGTAGGGCGGGGGAGGTCTACGAGCAGTACTTC